This T cell receptor (beta chain) was sequenced in a study of CD8 T cells in Susac syndrome. An amount of RNA that ranged from roughly 0.5 to 1 ug was reverse transcribed with random hexamers. Multiplex immunoSEQ PCR targeted 54 Vbeta and 13 Jbeta TCR beta segments. MiXCR, run by TCRdb on the immunoSEQ multiplex PCR reads, gives a single entry per CDR3 protein. This sample has about 440,000 distinct CDR3 sequences, with 85% found just once. TEMRA cells were FACS-enriched and CD8+ and CD4+ T cells negatively isolated. Trimming stripped 6 bases from V and 8 bases from J, with 7 bases between. The CDR3 has 11 amino acids.

Sequencing was carried out using CD8+ T cells from PBMCs. The clonotype originates from a human donor with multiple sclerosis. The chain couples TRBV12-3 or TRBV12-4 to TRBJ1-4, with D hard to call. Here the CDR3 reads CASRAEEKLFF. In nucleotides, the CDR3 is TGTGCCAGCAGGGCCGAAGAAAAACTGTTTTTT.